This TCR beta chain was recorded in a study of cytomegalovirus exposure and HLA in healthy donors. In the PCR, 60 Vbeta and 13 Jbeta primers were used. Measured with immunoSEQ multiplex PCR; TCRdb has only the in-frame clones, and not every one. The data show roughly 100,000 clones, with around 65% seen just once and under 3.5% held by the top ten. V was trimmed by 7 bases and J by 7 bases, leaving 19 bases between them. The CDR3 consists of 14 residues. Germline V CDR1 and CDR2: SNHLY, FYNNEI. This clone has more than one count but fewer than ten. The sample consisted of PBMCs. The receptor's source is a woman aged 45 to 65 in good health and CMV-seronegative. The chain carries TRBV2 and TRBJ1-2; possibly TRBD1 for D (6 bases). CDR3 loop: CASIVQGIVSGYTF. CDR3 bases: TGTGCCAGCATTGTACAGGGAATTGTTTCTGGCTACACCTTC.